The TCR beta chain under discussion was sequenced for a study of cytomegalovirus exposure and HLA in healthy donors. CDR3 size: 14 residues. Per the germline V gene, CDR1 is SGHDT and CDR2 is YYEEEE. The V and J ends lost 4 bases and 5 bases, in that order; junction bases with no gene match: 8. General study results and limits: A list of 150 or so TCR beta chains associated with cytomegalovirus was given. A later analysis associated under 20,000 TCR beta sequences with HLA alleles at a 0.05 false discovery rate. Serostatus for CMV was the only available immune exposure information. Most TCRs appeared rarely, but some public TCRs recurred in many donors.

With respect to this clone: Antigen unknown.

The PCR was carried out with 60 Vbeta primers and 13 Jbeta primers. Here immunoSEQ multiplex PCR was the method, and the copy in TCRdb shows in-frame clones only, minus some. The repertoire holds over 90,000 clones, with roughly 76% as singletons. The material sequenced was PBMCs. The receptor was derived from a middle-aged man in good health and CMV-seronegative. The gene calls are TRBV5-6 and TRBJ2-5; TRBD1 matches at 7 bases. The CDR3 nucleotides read TGTGCCAGCAGCATACAGGGGTACCTTGAGACCCAGTACTTC. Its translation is CASSIQGYLETQYF.